This T cell receptor beta chain was documented in a study of T cell responses to AZD1222 COVID-19 vaccine (dated by TCRdb to the early 2020s). For context, the study as a whole: A total of approximately 240 trial participants underwent TCR sequencing, of whom 200 to 220 had received two doses of AZD1222 and around 26 had received two doses of the MenACWY control vaccine. Trial participants were enrolled into age subgroups of 18-55, 56-69 and 70-plus years, which contained around 150, 29 and 61 TCR-sequenced participants, respectively. Overall study outcomes, separate from this receptor: Conclusions about previously exposed vaccinees are limited because only five to seven AZD1222 recipients were SARS-CoV-2 seropositive at baseline. The 56-69-year group was small, and its depth increase did not reach significance, likely because of low power. After two AZD1222 doses, both the breadth and the depth of spike-specific TCRs were significantly higher than at day 0 and than in MenACWY recipients. Participants were mostly white British and included more females than males, and it was suggested by the authors that clonal diversity may have been underestimated. Reportedly, almost half of the unique spike-specific TCRs recognized epitopes lying outside the regions that are mutated in the B.1.351 and B.1.1.7 variants. No day 14 peak-response samples were available, so repertoires were characterized only after the peak T cell response. The whole spike protein was spanned by vaccine-associated CD4 TCRs, and dominant responses were seen in regions 160-218 and 743-854.

The CDR3 regions of human TCRbeta chains were subjected to immunosequencing. The paper's data handling went like this. Repertoire TCRs were checked for matches against a reference library of SARS-CoV-2-specific TCRs that had been generated using the MIRA antigen-specificity platform. Breadth was defined as the fraction of unique TCRs that were SARS-CoV-2-associated, and depth was defined as the fraction of total T cells that were SARS-CoV-2-associated. Each spike-specific TCR was assigned to its reactive spike region and to a CD4 or CD8 class using the MIRA data. Log10-transformed breadth and depth values were compared by one-way ANOVA with Sidak's multiple comparisons tests. TCRdb re-hosts the immuneACCESS table, in-frame sequences only. Its copies lack some clones; in the studies checked, an unresolved V gene accounts for under half of them, and the cause for the rest is not known. V and J calls and clone size are as listed in that table; D and trimming were resolved from the DNA. The sample records roughly 93,000 clones, roughly nine tenths of which are singletons. The ten biggest clones cover 2.8% of the sample.

A remark on this clone: It lacks a known antigen. No clone much larger than this one lies a single base away; base qualities are absent.

Via the germline V gene, CDR1 is SGDLS and CDR2 YYNGEE. V and J lose 4 bases and 2 bases, and a span of 13 bases separates them. The CDR3, from cysteine to phenylalanine, totals 15 residues. The DNA shown is the 45-base CDR3, in frame from base 1. The time point label for this specimen denotes: baseline before first vaccination. This specimen's treatment or condition label, per the study, means: meningococcal conjugate vaccine given as trial control. Vaccinee samples were obtained from the UK trials COV001 and COV002, which included a single-blind randomized controlled phase 2/3 trial of AZD1222 (ChAdOx1 nCoV-19) in healthy adults. For TCRbeta chain sequencing, PBMC samples from trial participants were taken at day 0 and at day 28 after the second dose.

The TCR comes from an adult in good health. In this chain, TRBV9 is recombined with TRBJ2-1; the D gene is perhaps TRBD2, on 5 matching bases. Sample: peripheral blood, taken on day 0 of MenACWY control vaccination. The CDR3 is CASSPAGVTYNEQFF. The DNA is TGTGCCAGCAGCCCGGCCGGGGTGACCTACAATGAGCAGTTCTTC. Reference TRBV9 and TRBJ2-1 genes cover what lies past the CDR3, so the full variable domain is DSGVTQTPKHLITATGQRVTLRCSPRSGDLSVYWYQQSLDQGLQFLIQYYNGEERAKGNILERFSAQQFPDLHSELNLSSLELGDSALYFCASSPAGVTYNEQFFGPGTRLTVL.